The 9 T cell receptor beta chains reported below all come from one sample, sequenced in a study of response to subunit inactivated influenza vaccine. Via MiXCR, TCRdb re-called the RT-PCR reads, giving one row per CDR3 protein. The table lists over 150,000 distinct CDR3 sequences, about 15% of them singletons. The sequences come from CD8+ T cells sorted from PBMCs, collected about 5 days after vaccination. The receptors derive from a man aged 45-60 years who received an inactivated influenza vaccine.

A few counts support this clonotype. This chain joins TRBV20-1 and TRBJ2-7; tentative D call: TRBD1 (5 bases). Germline V CDR1 and CDR2: DFQATT, SNEGSKA (reference sequence). CDR3 length: 15 residues. V was pared by 1 base and J by 0 bases, with 13 bases between. DNA for the CDR3: TGCAGTGCTAGAGGGGGCAGCCTGAGCTCCTACGAGCAGTACTTC. It encodes CSARGGSLSSYEQYF.

The J gene is TRBJ2-5, the V gene TRBV6-5; D is unresolved. This CDR3 has 17 residues. The V and J ends lost 0 bases and 0 bases respectively, with 14 bases between them. Germline values: CDR1 MNHEY, CDR2 SVGAGI. CDR3 sequence reads: CASSYSWRETNQETQYF. DNA of the CDR3: TGTGCCAGCAGTTACTCGTGGCGTGAAACAAACCAAGAGACCCAGTACTTC.

This clonotype was picked up a small number of times. V gene TRBV2 combines with J gene TRBJ2-7; tentative D call: TRBD1 (5 bases). CDR3 size: 14 residues. V lost 3 bases and J lost 1, with 10 bases in between. CDR1 is SNHLY, CDR2 FYNNEI, per germline. Here the CDR3 reads CASSDSAGSYEQYF. The CDR3 nucleotides are TGTGCCAGCAGTGATTCGGCAGGGTCCTACGAGCAGTACTTC.

This clonotype was picked up many times. The chain recombines TRBV12-3 or TRBV12-4 with TRBJ2-5; weak D call: TRBD2 (6 bases). V dropped 6 bases and J dropped 5 bases, with 13 bases sitting between them. This CDR3 comprises 13 residues. CDR3 in amino acids: CASSGGRMETQYF. CDR3 sequence (DNA): TGTGCCAGCAGCGGGGGTCGAATGGAGACCCAGTACTTC.

The V and J genes are TRBV15 and TRBJ2-1, with 9 bases that match TRBD2. This CDR3 spans 18 amino acids. V trimming: 0 bases; J trimming: 1 base; junction bases outside the gene matches: 7. Germline CDR1 and CDR2: LNHNV and YYDKDF (reference sequence). CDR3 in amino acids: CATSRDPLAGRSYNEQFF. CDR3 DNA: TGTGCCACCAGCAGAGATCCCCTAGCGGGAAGGTCCTACAATGAGCAGTTCTTC.

This sequence joins TRBV6-2 or TRBV6-3 and TRBJ2-1, with D hard to call. This CDR3 spans 17 amino acids. CDR1 is MNHEY, CDR2 SVGEGT, per germline. The ends were cut back, 4 bases at V and 0 bases at J, with 16 bases in the middle. DNA for the CDR3: TGTGCCAGCAGTTCCGACTTCACAGATTCCTCCTACAATGAGCAGTTCTTC. The encoded protein is CASSSDFTDSSYNEQFF.

This sequence joins TRBV7-9 and TRBJ2-1; TRBD1 might be the D (6 bases). Looked up from germline, CDR1 is SEHNR and CDR2 is FQNEAQ (reference sequence). V lost 5 bases and J lost 4, with 18 bases in between. This CDR3 is 16 amino acids long. The CDR3 loop reads CASSDRSANYYNEQFF. As DNA, the CDR3 is TGTGCCAGCAGCGACAGGAGCGCGAATTATTACAATGAGCAGTTCTTC.

This clonotype turned up a few times. V and J are TRBV3-1 and TRBJ1-5; D ambiguous. The CDR3 consists of 16 residues. Between the trimmed V and J ends, which lost 0 bases and 0 bases, there was a span of 9 bases. Germline lookup yields CDR1 LGHDT and CDR2 YNNKEL (reference sequence). This chain's CDR3 is CASSQDLGSSNQPQHF. CDR3 DNA sequence: TGTGCCAGCAGCCAAGATCTAGGGTCTAGCAATCAGCCCCAGCATTTT.

In this sample, this clonotype turned up a few times. The rearrangement links TRBV5-1 to TRBJ2-7, with 8 nucleotides matching TRBD2. The V and J ends lost 3 bases and 3 bases, in that order; junction bases with no gene match: 2. This CDR3 is built from 13 residues. Germline V CDR1 and CDR2: SGHRS, YFSETQ. This chain's CDR3 is CASSWGLDYEQYF. The CDR3 DNA follows: TGCGCCAGCAGCTGGGGACTAGACTACGAGCAGTACTTC.